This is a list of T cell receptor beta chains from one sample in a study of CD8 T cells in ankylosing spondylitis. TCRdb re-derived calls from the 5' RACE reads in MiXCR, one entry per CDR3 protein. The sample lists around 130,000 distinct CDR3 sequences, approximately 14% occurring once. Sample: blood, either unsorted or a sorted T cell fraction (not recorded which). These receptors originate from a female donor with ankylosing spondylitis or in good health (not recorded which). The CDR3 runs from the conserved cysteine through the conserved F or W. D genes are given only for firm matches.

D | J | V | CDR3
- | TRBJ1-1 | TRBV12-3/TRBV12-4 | CASSLTFTSAEAFF
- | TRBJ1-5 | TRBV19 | CASSITSDSNQPQHF
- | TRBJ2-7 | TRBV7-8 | CASGMGGTVYEQYF
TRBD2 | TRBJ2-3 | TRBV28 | CASSPSSSGRTDTQYF
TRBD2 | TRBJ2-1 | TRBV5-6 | CASSFRASGTCNEQFF
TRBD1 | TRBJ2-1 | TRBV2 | CAIAGTGDSLGQFF
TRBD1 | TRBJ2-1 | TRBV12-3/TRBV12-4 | CASNNDRAHEQFF
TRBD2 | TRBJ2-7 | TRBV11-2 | CASSLGGTRMGEQYF
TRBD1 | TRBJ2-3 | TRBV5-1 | CASSRGSGTGSTDTQYF
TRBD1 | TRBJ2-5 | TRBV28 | CASRLGQPETQYF
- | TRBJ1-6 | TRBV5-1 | CASGQGTHSPLHF
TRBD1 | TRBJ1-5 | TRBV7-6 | CASSQWTGGDQPQHF
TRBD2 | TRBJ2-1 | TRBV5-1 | CASSSGGASGGALVSYNEQFF
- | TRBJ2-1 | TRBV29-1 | CSVVDFSSVKFF
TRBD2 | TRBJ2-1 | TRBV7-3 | CASSRNPGAGPLNEQFF
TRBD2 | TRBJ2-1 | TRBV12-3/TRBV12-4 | CASSPLSGSNEQFF
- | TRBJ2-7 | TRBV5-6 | CASSLLSGAYEQYF
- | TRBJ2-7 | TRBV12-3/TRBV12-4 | CASRSDRNYEQYF
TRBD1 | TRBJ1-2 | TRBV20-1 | CSAPDPGGYGYTF
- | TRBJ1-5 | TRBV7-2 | CASSSTGARSNQPQHF
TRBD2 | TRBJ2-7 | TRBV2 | CASRLAGAYEQYF
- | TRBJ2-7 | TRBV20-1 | CSATGADGQYF
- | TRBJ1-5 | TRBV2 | CASKGGKTSNQPQHF
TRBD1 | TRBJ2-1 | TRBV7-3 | CASSRQPGQSYNEQFF
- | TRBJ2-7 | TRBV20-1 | CSARDENSPREQYF
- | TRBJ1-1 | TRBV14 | CASSLMGTANTEAFF
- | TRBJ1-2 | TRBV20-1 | CSARRTGHEGGYTF
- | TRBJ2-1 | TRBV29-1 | CSVEATEQFF
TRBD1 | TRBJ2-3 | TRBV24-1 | CATSRDSSTDTQYF
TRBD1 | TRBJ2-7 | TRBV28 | CASRDGLQPRDRGFSGAIYEQYF
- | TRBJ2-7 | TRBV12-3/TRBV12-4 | CASSLDGGPTYEQYF
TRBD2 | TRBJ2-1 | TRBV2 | CASLAGGPGNEQFF
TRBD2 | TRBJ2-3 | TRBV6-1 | CASSVAGRTDTQYF
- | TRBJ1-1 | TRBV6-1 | CASRGPRELDTEAFF
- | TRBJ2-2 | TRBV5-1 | CASSPLVGQPTGELFF
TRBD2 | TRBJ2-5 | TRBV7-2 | CASSPRLAGGAETQYF
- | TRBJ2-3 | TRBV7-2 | CASSTLFSGAPTDTQYF
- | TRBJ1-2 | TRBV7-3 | CASSLKGGSGGYTF
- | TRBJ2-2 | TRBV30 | CAWNPGGIAGELFF
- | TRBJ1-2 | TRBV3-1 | CASSQDGSNYGYTF
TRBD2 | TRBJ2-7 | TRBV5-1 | CASSSNSGGVSYEQYF
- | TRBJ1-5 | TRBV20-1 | CSAAAGGSNQPQHF
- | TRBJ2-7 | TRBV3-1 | CASSQASGTIYEQYF
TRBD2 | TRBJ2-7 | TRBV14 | CASSPSGRALYEQYF
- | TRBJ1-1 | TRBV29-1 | CSVESQAGRNTEAFF
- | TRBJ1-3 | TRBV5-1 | CASSLDKRNTIYF
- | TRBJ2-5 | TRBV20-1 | CSARAGWGEYETQYF
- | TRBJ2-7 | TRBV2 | CASSEDLEGYEQYF
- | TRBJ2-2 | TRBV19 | CASSRDFFEGELFF
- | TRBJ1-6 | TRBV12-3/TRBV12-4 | CASSHRDSPLHF
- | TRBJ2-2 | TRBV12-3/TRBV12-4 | CASSLNTGELFF
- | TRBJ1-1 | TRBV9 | CASSVRWQGEAFF
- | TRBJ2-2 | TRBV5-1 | CASTRGTGELFF
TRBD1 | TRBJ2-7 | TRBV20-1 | CSASGDRDKFNFYEQYF
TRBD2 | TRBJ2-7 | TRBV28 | CASSLSKGRESYEQYF